This T cell receptor beta chain was sequenced in a study of breast tumors, draining lymph nodes, adjacent tissues. CDR1 is LNHDA and CDR2 is SQIVND in the germline V gene (reference sequence). V lost 5 bases, J lost 5 bases, and 21 bases lay in between. The CDR3 spans 17 residues. The lymph nodes were axillary draining lymph nodes from breast cancer patients. General study points: Tumors had less TCR diversity than lymph nodes, more than nontumor tissue.

With regard to this clonotype: Its antigen is currently unknown.

TCRdb itself ran the multiplex PCR reads through MiXCR, one entry per CDR3 protein. Among around 140,000 distinct CDR3 sequences listed, 30% to 35% were seen once. The rearrangement uses TRBV19 and TRBJ1-4; D perhaps matches TRBD1 (5 bases). The TCR was taken from a female donor with breast cancer. Some clones in this sample may be carry-over from other donors' samples. Sequenced input: axillary lymph node tissue. CDR3 sequence: CASSPDGRVVENEKLFF. The CDR3 DNA follows: TGTGCCAGTAGTCCGGATGGCAGGGTTGTAGAAAATGAAAAACTGTTTTTT.